The 25 T cell receptor beta chains below were found in one sample sequenced in a study of cytomegalovirus exposure and HLA in healthy donors (dated by TCRdb to about 2017). Library preparation used the immunoSEQ multiplex PCR assay. The multiplex PCR relied on a mix of 60 forward primers for TCR Vbeta segments and 13 reverse primers for TCR Jbeta segments. TCRdb provides this immuneACCESS table in a form limited to in-frame rearrangements. Some clones are lacking; in checked studies, under half of them reflect an unresolved V gene, and why the rest are absent is not known. The sample profile shows about 90,000 clones; about 66% of them were found once. 2.1% of the sample lies in the top ten. The sequenced sample consisted of PBMCs. The receptors here all came from a man aged 25 to 45 in good health and CMV-seronegative.

The rearrangement uses TRBV7-9 and TRBJ2-2; 8 nucleotides match TRBD2. The V and J ends lost 2 bases and 6 bases, in that order; junction bases with no gene match: 14. CDR1 is SEHNR, CDR2 FQNEAQ, per germline (reference sequence). The CDR3 extends over 18 amino acids. The DNA for the CDR3 is TGTGCCAGCAGCTTAAGGCCCGGGGGGGACGGGGGTCCCGGGGAGCTGTTTTTT. Residues: CASSLRPGGDGGPGELFF.

This clone has more than one count but fewer than ten. The chain joins TRBV7-9 to TRBJ2-7; D gene ambiguous. The germline gives CDR1 SEHNR, CDR2 FQNEAQ (reference sequence). The CDR3 extends over 14 amino acids. V dropped 3 bases and J dropped 5 bases, with 14 bases sitting between them. In DNA form, the CDR3 reads TGTGCCAGCAGCTTTTCCTCCGGGTTTCACGAGCAGTACTTC. It encodes CASSFSSGFHEQYF.

The sample holds one count of this clone. The chain carries TRBV30 and TRBJ2-1; D might be TRBD2 (6 bases). The germline CDR1 and CDR2 sequences are GTSNPN and SVGIG (reference sequence). The CDR3 is made up of 13 amino acids. Trimming shortened V by 3 bases and J by 5 bases, and 11 bases separated the two germline ends. The chain's CDR3 is CAWSVWGDNEQFF. The CDR3 DNA reads as TGTGCCTGGAGCGTATGGGGGGACAATGAGCAGTTCTTC.

Notes on this clone: The same CDR3 also results from other DNA sequences found in this sample. The gene calls are TRBV6-6 and TRBJ2-5, with 12 bases aligning to TRBD2. This CDR3 region has 14 residues. V dropped 7 bases and J dropped 4; count of bases not matched to a gene: 4. Germline V gene lookup returns CDR1 MNHNY and CDR2 SVGAGI (reference sequence). CDR3 bases: TGTGCCAGCACCCCGACTAGCGGGAGAGAGACCCAGTACTTC. This encodes CASTPTSGRETQYF.

The table lists this clone with a few counts. The chain joins TRBV5-1 to TRBJ2-7, with D maybe TRBD1 (6 bases). Between the trimmed V and J ends, which lost 4 bases and 0 bases, there was a span of 20 bases. The CDR3 runs 17 residues. From germline, CDR1 is SGHRS and CDR2 YFSETQ. The CDR3 loop reads CASSPVLGGRSSYEQYF. Here the CDR3 DNA reads TGCGCCAGCAGCCCGGTTCTAGGGGGAAGGAGCTCCTACGAGCAGTACTTC.

This clone appeared a few times. V and J are TRBV28 and TRBJ2-6, with D tentatively TRBD1 (5 bases). V lost 7 bases, J lost 0 bases, and 19 bases lay in between. This CDR3 contains 18 residues. The germline CDR1 and CDR2 sequences are MDHEN and SYDVKM. CDR3 nucleotide sequence: TGTGCCAGCACCTCGCGAGCAGGGAAGTCCTCTGGGGCCAACGTCCTGACTTTC. This codes for CASTSRAGKSSGANVLTF. The full variable domain, completed using reference TRBV28 and TRBJ2-6, is DVKVTQSSRYLVKRTGEKVFLECVQDMDHENMFWYRQDPGLGLRLIYFSYDVKMKEKGDIPEGYSVSREKKERFSLILESASTNQTSMYLCASTSRAGKSSGANVLTFGAGSRLTVL.

The rearrangement joins TRBV10-2 to TRBJ2-1; 10 positions match TRBD2. The V and J ends lost 3 bases and 3 bases, in that order; junction bases with no gene match: 5. This CDR3 region has 16 residues. Germline V lookup: CDR1 WSHSY, CDR2 SAAADI. CDR3 sequence (DNA): TGCGCCAGCAGTGATCCTCCTAGCGGGAGCTACAATGAGCAGTTCTTC. Translating it yields CASSDPPSGSYNEQFF.

The V call is TRBV30, the J call TRBJ1-1, with 7 bases lining up with TRBD1. The CDR3 contains 14 residues. With V trimmed by 1 base and J by 2 bases, 4 bases remained unmatched. Looked up from germline, CDR1 is GTSNPN and CDR2 is SVGIG (reference sequence). The CDR3 DNA reads TGTGCCTGGAGTGCCCGGGACAGAAACACTGAAGCTTTCTTT. The encoded protein is CAWSARDRNTEAFF.

This clone was seen a handful of times. The junction does not match germline at one end; this may be a read error. Other nucleotide sequences in the sample specify the same CDR3. The rearrangement uses TRBV5-1 and TRBJ1-4, with 9 bases that match TRBD1. Germline assignment: CDR1 SGHRS and CDR2 YFSETQ. The CDR3 runs to 14 residues. The CDR3 coding sequence is TGCGCCAGCAGTTTGGGACAGGGCCTAGAAAAACTGTTTTTT. Translation gives CASSLGQGLEKLFF.

This chain connects TRBV4-1 to TRBJ2-7, with 13 positions matching TRBD2. The germline CDR1 and CDR2 sequences are MGHRA and YSYEKL. The V and J ends lost 1 base and 3 bases, in that order; junction bases with no gene match: 3. The CDR3 sequence is 16 residues long. The CDR3 DNA sequence: TGCGCCAGCAGCCAAGCTGGGACTAGCGGGGACTACGAGCAGTACTTC. This codes for CASSQAGTSGDYEQYF.

This chain connects TRBV6-5 to TRBJ1-2, with D possibly TRBD1 on 5 matching bases. V was pared by 7 bases and J by 4 bases, with 19 bases between. CDR1 and CDR2 from the germline V gene are MNHEY and SVGAGI. This CDR3 has 15 residues. In nucleotides, the CDR3 is TGTGCCAGCAAGGCCCGAGGGACTACTGGCTATGGCTACACCTTC. Its protein is CASKARGTTGYGYTF.

The chain combines TRBV5-1 with TRBJ2-1; 9 bases align to TRBD1. CDR3 size: 14 residues. V trimming: 4 bases; J trimming: 7 bases; junction bases outside the gene matches: 6. CDR1 and CDR2 from the germline V gene are SGHRS and YFSETQ. For the CDR3, the DNA is TGCGCCAGCAGCACCGGGACAGGGAAAAATGAGCAGTTCTTC. It codes for CASSTGTGKNEQFF.

The V and J genes are TRBV5-6 and TRBJ1-2; 8 bases map to TRBD1. The germline V gene has CDR1 SGHDT and CDR2 YYEEEE. V dropped 0 bases and J dropped 7; count of bases not matched to a gene: 5. This CDR3 comprises 14 residues. The CDR3 loop reads CASSLAQGAGGYTF. As DNA, the CDR3 is TGTGCCAGCAGCTTGGCCCAGGGGGCAGGTGGCTACACCTTC.

The V gene is TRBV5-1, the J gene TRBJ2-7; maybe TRBD1 (6 bases). The CDR3 runs 16 residues. Trimming took off 4 bases at V and 5 bases at J, with 22 bases between the two ends. CDR1 and CDR2 (germline): SGHRS, YFSETQ. The CDR3 DNA reads as TGCGCCAGCAGCCCTAAGAATGGACAGAACGGGAACGAGCAGTACTTC. Translation: CASSPKNGQNGNEQYF.

The chain links TRBV4-1 to TRBJ1-1; D is unclear. The CDR3 runs 15 residues. Trimming pared 0 bases from V and 0 bases from J, leaving 8 bases between. Germline lookup yields CDR1 MGHRA and CDR2 YSYEKL. The CDR3, as DNA: TGCGCCAGCAGCCAAGAAGGACTGGTGAACACTGAAGCTTTCTTT. It yields the protein CASSQEGLVNTEAFF.

The V call is TRBV6-1, the J call TRBJ2-1; 12 bases map to TRBD2. Trimming at V came to 3 bases and at J to 2 bases, leaving 2 bases not matched to a gene. This CDR3 region has 16 residues. Germline V lookup: CDR1 MNHNS, CDR2 SASEGT. The CDR3 loop reads CASSDPSGGAYNEQFF. In DNA form, the CDR3 reads TGTGCCAGCAGTGACCCTAGCGGGGGGGCCTACAATGAGCAGTTCTTC.

This clone was counted only a few times. V usage is TRBV5-6 and J usage is TRBJ2-7, with TRBD2 matching 10 bases. The CDR3 has 19 amino acids. J was trimmed by 0 bases and V by 0 bases; bases with no gene match: 12. Per germline, CDR1 SGHDT and CDR2 YYEEEE. The CDR3 DNA reads TGTGCCAGCAGCTTGGCTGGGGCTAGCGGGGGCCCTCACTCCTACGAGCAGTACTTC. Its translation is CASSLAGASGGPHSYEQYF.

This clone showed up just a few times. This chain connects TRBV7-2 to TRBJ2-3; tentative D call: TRBD1 (6 bases). The CDR3 loop spans 13 amino acids. The germline V gene encodes CDR1 SGHTA and CDR2 FQGNSA. Trimming stripped 5 bases from V and 5 bases from J, with 11 bases between. CDR3 sequence reads: CASSTTGRDTQYF. The CDR3 region has the DNA TGTGCCAGCAGCACTACAGGGCGAGATACGCAGTATTTT.

This chain links TRBV7-2 with TRBJ2-7; the D is unclear. The CDR3 has 13 residues. Germline-derived CDR1 and CDR2 are SGHTA and FQGNSA. Trimming took off 4 bases at V and 5 bases at J, with 12 bases between the two ends. The CDR3 nucleotides are TGTGCCAGCAGCTACCGGAGTTGGCACGAGCAGTACTTC. Its protein product is CASSYRSWHEQYF.

This clone was detected a few times. The chain couples TRBV2 to TRBJ1-1, with D possibly TRBD1 on 5 matching bases. Germline V gene sequence: CDR1 SNHLY, CDR2 FYNNEI. With 6 bases removed from V and 2 bases from J, the gap between germline ends came to 13 bases. CDR3 length equals 14 residues. CDR3 sequence reads: CASRLMGGNTEAFF. CDR3 DNA sequence: TGTGCCAGCAGATTGATGGGGGGTAACACTGAAGCTTTCTTT. Supplemented by reference TRBV2 and TRBJ1-1, the full variable domain reads EPEVTQTPSHQVTQMGQEVILRCVPISNHLYFYWYRQILGQKVEFLVSFYNNEISEKSEIFDDQFSVERPDGSNFTLKIRSTKLEDSAMYFCASRLMGGNTEAFFGQGTRLTVV.

The chain links TRBV27 to TRBJ2-5; possibly TRBD2 for D (5 bases). The CDR3 covers 17 residues. Trimming took off 0 bases at V and 2 bases at J, with 16 bases between the two ends. CDR1 MNHEY and CDR2 SMNVEV come from the germline V gene (reference sequence). In DNA form, the CDR3 reads TGTGCCAGCAGTTTATCAGGCTTGCGGGCACTTCAAGAGACCCAGTACTTC. Residues: CASSLSGLRALQETQYF.

The chain is built from TRBV28 and TRBJ1-1; 7 bases align to TRBD1. The CDR3 extends over 16 amino acids. Germline-derived CDR1 and CDR2 are MDHEN and SYDVKM. V lost 6 bases and J lost 0; bases outside the gene matches: 10. The CDR3 DNA reads as TGTGCCAGCAGAACAGGGGACGCTCGGATGAACACTGAAGCTTTCTTT. This translates into CASRTGDARMNTEAFF.

This clone was observed a single time. The chain employs TRBV19 and TRBJ1-4; 10 nucleotides align to TRBD1. This CDR3 comprises 16 residues. Germline-derived CDR1 and CDR2 are LNHDA and SQIVND (reference sequence). The J segment lost 6 bases and the V segment lost 1 base, leaving 5 bases of the junction unmatched. The CDR3 bases are TGTGCCAGTAGTATAGCTTCCGGGACAGGGGATGAAAAACTGTTTTTT. It codes for CASSIASGTGDEKLFF.

The sample holds a few counts of this clone. The rearrangement joins TRBV18 to TRBJ2-1; 9 bases are a match to TRBD1. The CDR3 has 17 amino acids. V gave up 0 bases and J gave up 7 bases; unmatched junction bases: 10. The germline gives CDR1 KGHSH, CDR2 LQKENI. CDR3 bases: TGTGCCAGCTCACCACCCGCTTGGGACAGGGTGTCTAATGAGCAGTTCTTC. Amino acids: CASSPPAWDRVSNEQFF.

The chain has TRBV28 and TRBJ2-7, with TRBD2 identical over 8 bases. The CDR3 is 13 amino acids. The germline V gene encodes CDR1 MDHEN and CDR2 SYDVKM. V gave up 8 bases and J gave up 2 bases; unmatched junction bases: 5. The CDR3 DNA reads TGTGCCAGCCAATCGCGGGGGGCCTACGAGCAGTACTTC. It is translated as CASQSRGAYEQYF.